One and the same sample provided the 3 T cell receptor beta chains below, sequenced in a study of CD8+ T cells in alopecia areata. Indicated treatment: oral pan-JAK inhibitor, 5-10 mg twice daily. Sequencing relied on a cDNA template that was reverse transcribed from extracted RNA. Assay used: immunoSEQ multiplex PCR; TCRdb lists only in-frame clones, some missing. The sample lists more than 90,000 clones, 50% to 75% occurring once. Specimen: CD8+ T cells sorted from blood, collected at week 4, from a patient treated with tofacitinib. All receptors come from a human donor with alopecia areata.

This clone has just a few counts. The rearrangement links TRBV25-1 to TRBJ1-2; D ambiguous. Germline CDR1 and CDR2: MGHDK and SYGVNS. V was shortened by 4 bases and J by 5 bases, with 11 bases between the two germline ends. This CDR3 is 13 amino acids long. Here the CDR3 DNA reads TGTGCCAGCAGTGGGTCCAGACTTTATGGCTACACCTTC. Translating it yields CASSGSRLYGYTF.

The CDR3 DNA follows: TGTGCCAGCAGCTTAGCCGGACGGGACTACGAGCAGTACTTC. This encodes CASSLAGRDYEQYF. The chain recombines TRBV7-9 with TRBJ2-7, with D perhaps matching TRBD2 (5 bases). The germline V gene encodes CDR1 SEHNR and CDR2 FQNEAQ (reference sequence). There are 14 residues in the CDR3. The V and J ends lost 0 bases and 3 bases respectively, with 9 bases between them.

The chain is built from TRBV6-5 and TRBJ2-5; D is possibly TRBD1 (5 bases). The CDR3 runs to 13 residues. Germline V CDR1 and CDR2: MNHEY, SVGAGI. Trimming shortened V by 6 bases and J by 2 bases, and 10 bases separated the two germline ends. CDR3: CASRLQVQETQYF. In DNA, the CDR3 is TGTGCCAGCAGATTACAGGTTCAAGAGACCCAGTACTTC.